This is a list of T cell receptor beta chains from one sample in a study of vaccination effects on CD4 cells after COVID-19. Profiling relied on immunoSEQ multiplex PCR, and the TCRdb table lists in-frame clones only, not all of them. The data show some 68,000 clones, roughly 78% seen once. Antigens for these TCRs are unknown. The source material was CD4+ T cells from PBMCs cultured with HCoV-OC43 spike peptides, sampled before COVID-19 vaccination. The receptors shown here come from a human donor who received a COVID-19 vaccine. Each CDR3 is given with its conserved first and last residue. Each record gives: clone size, D gene, V gene, J gene, CDR3 protein, CDR3 DNA. D genes are given only for firm matches. Only part of the rows carry a size: once, few, many, or a class if the clone is expanded.

NA	TRBD2	TRBV6-2/TRBV6-3	TRBJ2-5	CASSLRGGGIQETQYF	TGTGCCAGCAGTCTACGCGGCGGGGGGATTCAAGAGACCCAGTACTTC
NA	NA	TRBV18	TRBJ2-3	CASSRRPGLNTDTQYF	TGTGCCAGCTCACGTAGACCGGGACTTAACACAGATACGCAGTATTTT
few	NA	TRBV7-2	TRBJ2-2	CASSLNTGELFF	TGTGCCAGCAGCCTCAACACCGGGGAGCTGTTTTTT
NA	TRBD2	TRBV2	TRBJ2-1	CASSGLAGGPLNEQFF	TGTGCCAGCAGTGGCTTAGCGGGGGGGCCATTGAATGAGCAGTTCTTC
NA	TRBD1	TRBV12-5	TRBJ1-1	CASGSRPGGTLSEAFF	TGTGCTAGTGGTTCTCGCCCAGGGGGCACGCTCTCTGAAGCTTTCTTT
NA	NA	TRBV5-1	TRBJ2-3	CASSLGGTDTQYF	TGCGCCAGCAGCCTAGGGGGCACAGATACGCAGTATTTT
NA	TRBD1	TRBV5-1	TRBJ2-1	CASSVEGAPYNEQFF	TGCGCCAGCAGCGTCGAGGGGGCGCCTTACAATGAGCAGTTCTTC
NA	NA	TRBV5-1	TRBJ2-5	CASSPGLGQETQYF	TGCGCCAGCAGCCCCGGACTGGGACAAGAGACCCAGTACTTC
NA	TRBD2	TRBV7-9	TRBJ2-3	CASSLGLAGGPYTDTQYF	TGTGCCAGCAGCTTAGGGTTAGCGGGGGGCCCGTACACAGATACGCAGTATTTT
few	NA	TRBV6-5	TRBJ1-5	CASRTGDGPQHF	TGTGCCAGCAGGACGGGAGACGGGCCCCAGCATTTT
NA	NA	TRBV5-4	TRBJ1-2	CASSLPGEGYTF	TGTGCCAGCAGCTTGCCAGGGGAAGGCTACACCTTC
NA	NA	TRBV7-8	TRBJ2-2	CASSLGSSTNTGELFF	TGTGCCAGCAGCTTAGGCAGCTCAACGAACACCGGGGAGCTGTTTTTT
NA	NA	TRBV19	TRBJ2-3	CASSMGDLYERTDTQYF	TGTGCCAGTAGTATGGGGGACTTGTACGAGCGCACAGATACGCAGTATTTT
NA	NA	TRBV6-5	TRBJ2-5	CASSRDRETQYF	TGTGCCAGCAGTCGGGATCGAGAGACCCAGTACTTC
NA	NA	TRBV25-1	TRBJ1-2	CASRGSYGYTF	TGTGCCAGCAGAGGTTCCTATGGCTACACCTTC
once	NA	TRBV7-7	TRBJ2-1	CASSLGPYNEQFF	TGTGCCAGCAGCTTAGGGCCCTACAATGAGCAGTTCTTC
NA	TRBD1	TRBV9	TRBJ1-2	CASSVLDRVNYGYTF	TGTGCCAGCAGCGTCCTGGACAGGGTTAACTATGGCTACACCTTC
NA	NA	TRBV28	TRBJ1-2	CASSLLPYGYTF	TGTGCCAGCAGTTTACTCCCCTATGGCTACACCTTC
NA	TRBD2	TRBV9	TRBJ2-1	CASSSSGGSSSYNEQFF	TGTGCCAGCAGCTCCAGCGGGGGGTCGAGCTCCTACAATGAGCAGTTCTTC
once	TRBD1	TRBV6-5	TRBJ1-2	CASFTGTGGRYGYTF	TGTGCCAGTTTTACCGGGACAGGGGGCCGTTATGGCTACACCTTC
once	NA	TRBV12-3/TRBV12-4	TRBJ2-5	CASSFGSQETQYF	TGTGCCAGCAGTTTTGGATCCCAAGAGACCCAGTACTTC
NA	NA	TRBV7-3	TRBJ2-5	CASSLSGLETQYF	TGTGCCAGCAGCTTATCCGGGTTGGAGACCCAGTACTTC
NA	TRBD2	TRBV5-1	TRBJ2-5	CASRLESSGNSETQYF	TGCGCCAGCCGATTGGAGTCTAGCGGAAATTCAGAGACCCAGTACTTC
few	NA	TRBV14	TRBJ2-1	CASSPRVQEMDEQFF	TGTGCCAGCAGCCCCCGGGTCCAGGAGATGGATGAGCAGTTCTTC
NA	TRBD1	TRBV9	TRBJ2-2	CASSVVDRGLITGELFF	TGTGCCAGCAGCGTAGTGGACAGGGGGCTGATCACCGGGGAGCTGTTTTTT
NA	NA	TRBV6-1	TRBJ1-2	CASSESQIYGYTF	TGTGCCAGCAGTGAATCACAGATCTATGGCTACACCTTC
NA	NA	TRBV25-1	TRBJ2-3	CASSTRRTDTQYF	TGTGCCAGCAGTACACGACGGACAGATACGCAGTATTTT
NA	TRBD1	TRBV6-5	TRBJ1-5	CASQQGAGNQPQHF	TGTGCCAGTCAACAGGGGGCGGGCAATCAGCCCCAGCATTTT
NA	TRBD1	TRBV5-1	TRBJ1-1	CASSHVGQLNTEAFF	TGCGCCAGCAGCCATGTGGGACAGTTGAACACTGAAGCTTTCTTT
NA	NA	TRBV7-2	TRBJ2-3	CASSLFSGGQTTDTQYF	TGTGCCAGCAGCTTATTCAGCGGGGGACAGACCACAGATACGCAGTATTTT
NA	TRBD1	TRBV7-3	TRBJ2-1	CASSPGQGGNEQFF	TGTGCCAGCAGCCCGGGACAGGGTGGGAATGAGCAGTTCTTC
NA	TRBD1	TRBV5-6	TRBJ1-1	CASSLGQGGPRAFF	TGTGCCAGCAGCCTTGGACAGGGAGGGCCCCGGGCTTTCTTT
NA	TRBD2	TRBV18	TRBJ2-5	CASSPAGTMMETQYF	TGTGCCAGCTCACCAGCCGGGACTATGATGGAGACCCAGTACTTC
NA	TRBD1	TRBV2	TRBJ1-1	CASSDGQGSTEAFF	TGTGCCAGCAGTGACGGACAGGGGAGCACTGAAGCTTTCTTT
few	TRBD1	TRBV29-1	TRBJ1-1	CSAYHGQGGTEAFF	TGCAGCGCGTACCACGGACAGGGAGGAACTGAAGCTTTCTTT
NA	NA	TRBV7-9	TRBJ1-4	CASSLRTDEKLFF	TGTGCCAGCAGCTTAAGGACAGATGAAAAACTGTTTTTT
NA	NA	TRBV2	TRBJ1-1	CASSEGQVEAFF	TGTGCCAGCAGTGAAGGGCAGGTTGAAGCTTTCTTT
NA	NA	TRBV6-2/TRBV6-3	TRBJ1-6	CASRYNWDNSPLHF	TGTGCCAGCAGGTACAACTGGGATAATTCACCCCTCCACTTT
NA	NA	TRBV9	TRBJ1-4	CASSGLEEEKLFF	TGTGCCAGCAGCGGCCTCGAGGAAGAAAAACTGTTTTTT
few	NA	TRBV28	TRBJ1-6	CASSLGGSSPLHF	TGTGCCAGCAGTTTAGGGGGGAGTTCACCCCTCCACTTT
few	NA	TRBV6-5	TRBJ2-5	CASSSRGYGETQYF	TGTGCCAGCAGTTCCCGGGGCTACGGAGAGACCCAGTACTTC
NA	TRBD2	TRBV7-2	TRBJ2-3	CASSRSASGGTDTQYF	TGTGCCAGCAGCCGTTCGGCTAGCGGGGGAACAGATACGCAGTATTTT
NA	TRBD1	TRBV14	TRBJ2-1	CASSQGSLGGLVNEQFF	TGTGCCAGCAGCCAAGGCTCACTAGGGGGCCTGGTAAATGAGCAGTTCTTC
NA	TRBD1	TRBV19	TRBJ1-5	CASSGDRVISAGLQPQHF	TGTGCCAGTAGTGGGGACAGGGTAATATCTGCCGGTCTTCAGCCCCAGCATTTT
NA	NA	TRBV15	TRBJ1-5	CATSRGIGQSNQPQHF	TGTGCCACCAGCAGAGGGATCGGACAGAGCAATCAGCCCCAGCATTTT
NA	TRBD2	TRBV7-8	TRBJ2-1	CASSFGPGLVVLEQFF	TGTGCCAGCAGCTTTGGCCCGGGACTAGTCGTTCTTGAGCAGTTCTTC
once	NA	TRBV25-1	TRBJ2-3	CASSSVTASTDTQYF	TGTGCCAGCAGTTCCGTGACAGCTAGCACAGATACGCAGTATTTT
NA	NA	TRBV18	TRBJ2-5	CASFPHPYQETQYF	TGTGCCAGCTTCCCCCACCCATACCAAGAGACCCAGTACTTC
once	TRBD1	TRBV18	TRBJ2-2	CASSTGTGYTGELFF	TGTGCCAGCTCTACCGGGACAGGGTACACCGGGGAGCTGTTTTTT
NA	NA	TRBV3-1/TRBV3-2	TRBJ1-5	CASSQGPGTQPQHF	TGTGCCAGCAGCCAAGGCCCAGGGACTCAGCCCCAGCATTTT
NA	NA	TRBV10-1	TRBJ1-1	CASSRVMNTEAFF	TGCGCCAGCAGCAGGGTGATGAACACTGAAGCTTTCTTT
few	TRBD1	TRBV28	TRBJ1-2	CASSLTGYGYTF	TGTGCCAGCAGTTTGACAGGGTATGGCTACACCTTC
NA	TRBD1	TRBV5-1	TRBJ2-1	CASSSTWTGAYNEQFF	TGCGCCAGCAGCAGCACTTGGACAGGTGCCTACAATGAGCAGTTCTTC
NA	TRBD1	TRBV5-4	TRBJ1-6	CASSFGTGQNSPLHF	TGTGCCAGCAGCTTCGGGACAGGGCAAAATTCACCCCTCCACTTT
NA	TRBD1	TRBV6-5	TRBJ1-4	CASRTGAPDEKLFF	TGTGCCAGCAGGACAGGGGCGCCCGATGAAAAACTGTTTTTT
few	TRBD2	TRBV7-9	TRBJ2-1	CASSSGTSGVVHNEQFF	TGTGCCAGCAGCTCTGGGACTAGCGGGGTCGTACACAATGAGCAGTTCTTC
NA	NA	TRBV10-2	TRBJ2-1	CASSGTETNYNEQFF	TGCGCCAGCAGTGGGACCGAGACTAACTACAATGAGCAGTTCTTC
NA	NA	TRBV5-1	TRBJ1-4	CASSPGQSTRGEKLFF	TGCGCCAGCAGCCCCGGACAGTCCACGAGAGGTGAAAAACTGTTTTTT
NA	NA	TRBV7-2	TRBJ2-1	CASSFVGYLSGEQFF	TGTGCCAGCAGCTTTGTGGGGTACCTCTCGGGAGAGCAGTTCTTC
NA	NA	TRBV6-5	TRBJ1-2	CASITGLGLKGYTF	TGTGCCAGCATCACAGGGTTGGGACTTAAAGGCTACACCTTC